The clone carrying this T cell receptor beta chain was seen a handful of times. Its antigen is still unknown. Using immunoSEQ multiplex PCR, the repertoire was profiled, and TCRdb retains in-frame clones only, with some absent. The data show about 90,000 clones, less than 95% seen once. CDR1 and CDR2 (germline): SGHTS, YDEGEE. V lost 0 bases to trimming and J lost 2 bases, with 6 bases between them. The CDR3 consists of 14 residues. Time point here: cycle 4 day 1 (C4D1), after more than 5 weeks of nivolumab. Following autologous stem cell transplantation, relapse occurred in every patient, and exposure to brentuximab vedotin varied. This record comes from a study of PD-1 blockade in classical Hodgkin lymphoma. Study results and limitations: Researchers reported that CD4+ TCR diversity, though not CD8+, rose significantly by C4D1.

This receptor was taken from a human donor with classical Hodgkin lymphoma. The sample here was peripheral blood mononuclear cells (PBMCs), taken before the fourth cycle of nivolumab. This chain connects TRBV5-8 to TRBJ1-5; TRBD1 might be the D (6 bases). The CDR3 loop reads CASSLGTGNQPQHF. The CDR3, as DNA: TGTGCCAGCAGCTTGGGGACAGGCAATCAGCCCCAGCATTTT.